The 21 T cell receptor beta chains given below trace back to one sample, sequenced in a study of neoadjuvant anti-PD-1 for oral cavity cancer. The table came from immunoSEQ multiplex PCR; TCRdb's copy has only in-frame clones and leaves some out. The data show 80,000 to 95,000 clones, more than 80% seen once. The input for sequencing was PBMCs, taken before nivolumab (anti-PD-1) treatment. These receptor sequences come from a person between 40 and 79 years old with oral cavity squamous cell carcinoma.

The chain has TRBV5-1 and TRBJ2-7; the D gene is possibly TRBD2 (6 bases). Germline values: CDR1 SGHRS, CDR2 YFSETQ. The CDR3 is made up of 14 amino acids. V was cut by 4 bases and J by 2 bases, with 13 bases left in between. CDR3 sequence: CASSDGRTTYEQYF. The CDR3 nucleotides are TGCGCCAGCAGCGACGGGAGAACGACCTACGAGCAGTACTTC.

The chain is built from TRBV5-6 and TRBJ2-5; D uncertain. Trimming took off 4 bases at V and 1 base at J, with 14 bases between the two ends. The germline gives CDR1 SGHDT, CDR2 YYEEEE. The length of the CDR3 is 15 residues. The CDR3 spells CASSPLGTLQETQYF. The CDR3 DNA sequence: TGTGCCAGCAGCCCCCTGGGTACCCTCCAAGAGACCCAGTACTTC. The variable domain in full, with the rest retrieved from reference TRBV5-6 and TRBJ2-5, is DAGVTQSPTHLIKTRGQQVTLRCSPKSGHDTVSWYQQALGQGPQFIFQYYEEEERQRGNFPDRFSGHQFPNYSSELNVNALLLGDSALYLCASSPLGTLQETQYFGPGTRLLVL.

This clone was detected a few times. DNA of the CDR3: TGTGCCAGCAGGGCCTCTATGAACACTGAAGCTTTCTTT. It translates to CASRASMNTEAFF. The chain is built from TRBV6-1 and TRBJ1-1, with no clear D. CDR1 and CDR2 (germline): MNHNS, SASEGT. There are 13 residues in the CDR3. V was cut by 6 bases and J by 0 bases, with 8 bases left in between.

Here the CDR3 DNA reads TGTGCCAGCAGCTCCCCGGGACTTTACAATGAGCAGTTCTTC. It codes for CASSSPGLYNEQFF. The chain carries TRBV11-2 and TRBJ2-1, with D tentatively TRBD2 (6 bases). The CDR3 contains 14 residues. The germline V gene encodes CDR1 SGHAT and CDR2 FQNNGV. V lost 4 bases, J lost 4 bases, and 11 bases lay in between.

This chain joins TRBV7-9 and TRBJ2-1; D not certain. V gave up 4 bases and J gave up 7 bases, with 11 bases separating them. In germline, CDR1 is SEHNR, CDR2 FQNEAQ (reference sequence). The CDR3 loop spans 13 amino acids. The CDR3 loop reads CASSSPSINEQFF. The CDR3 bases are TGTGCCAGCAGCTCACCGTCAATAAATGAGCAGTTCTTC.

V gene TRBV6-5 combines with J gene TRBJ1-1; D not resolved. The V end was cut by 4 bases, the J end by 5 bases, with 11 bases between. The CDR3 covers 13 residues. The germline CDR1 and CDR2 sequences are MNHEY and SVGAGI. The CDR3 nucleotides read TGTGCCAGCAGTTTAGGCACTGGGACTGAAGCTTTCTTT. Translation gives CASSLGTGTEAFF.

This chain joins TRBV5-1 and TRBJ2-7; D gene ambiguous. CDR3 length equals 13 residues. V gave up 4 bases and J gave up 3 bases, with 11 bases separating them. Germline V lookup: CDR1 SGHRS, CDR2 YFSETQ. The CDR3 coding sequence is TGCGCCAGCAGCCCCGAAGTTTACTACGAGCAGTACTTC. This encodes CASSPEVYYEQYF.

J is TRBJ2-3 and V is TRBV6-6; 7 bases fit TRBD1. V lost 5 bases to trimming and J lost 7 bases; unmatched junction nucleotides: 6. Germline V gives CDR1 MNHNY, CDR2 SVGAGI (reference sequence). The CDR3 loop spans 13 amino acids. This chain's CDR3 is CASSGGQDNTQYF. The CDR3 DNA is TGTGCCAGCAGTGGTGGACAGGACAATACGCAGTATTTT.

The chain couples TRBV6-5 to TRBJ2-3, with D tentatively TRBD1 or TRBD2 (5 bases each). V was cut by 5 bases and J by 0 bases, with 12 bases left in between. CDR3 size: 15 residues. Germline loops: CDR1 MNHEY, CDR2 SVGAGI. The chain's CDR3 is CASSPGPTSTDTQYF. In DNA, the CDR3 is TGTGCCAGCAGTCCGGGACCTACTAGCACAGATACGCAGTATTTT.

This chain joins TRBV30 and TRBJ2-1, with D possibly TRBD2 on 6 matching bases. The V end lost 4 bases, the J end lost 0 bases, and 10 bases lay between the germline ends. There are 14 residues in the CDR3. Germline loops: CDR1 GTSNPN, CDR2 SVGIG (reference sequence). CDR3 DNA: TGTGCCTGGATCTTCGGGAGCTCCTACAATGAGCAGTTCTTC. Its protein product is CAWIFGSSYNEQFF.

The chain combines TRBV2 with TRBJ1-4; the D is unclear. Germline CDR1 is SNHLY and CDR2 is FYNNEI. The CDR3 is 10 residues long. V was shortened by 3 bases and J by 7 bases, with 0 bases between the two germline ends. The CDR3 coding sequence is TGTGCCAGCAGTGATGAAAAACTGTTTTTT. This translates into CASSDEKLFF.

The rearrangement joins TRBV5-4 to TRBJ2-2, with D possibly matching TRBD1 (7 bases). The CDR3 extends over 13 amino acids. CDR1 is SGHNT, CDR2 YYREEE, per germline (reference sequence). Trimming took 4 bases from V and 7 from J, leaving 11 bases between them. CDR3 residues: CASSAGGLGELFF. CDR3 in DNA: TGTGCCAGCAGCGCAGGGGGGCTCGGGGAGCTGTTTTTT.

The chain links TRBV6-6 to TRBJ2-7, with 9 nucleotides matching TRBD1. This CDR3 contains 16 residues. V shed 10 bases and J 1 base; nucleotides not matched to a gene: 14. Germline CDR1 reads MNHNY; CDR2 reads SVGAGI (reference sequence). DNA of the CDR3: TGTGCCATCCTAGGGGGACCGGGACAGGGTTCCTACGAGCAGTACTTC. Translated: CAILGGPGQGSYEQYF.

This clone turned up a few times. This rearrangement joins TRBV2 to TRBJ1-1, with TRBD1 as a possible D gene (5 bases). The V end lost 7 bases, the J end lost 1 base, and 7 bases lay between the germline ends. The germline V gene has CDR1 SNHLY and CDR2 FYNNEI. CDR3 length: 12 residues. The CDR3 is CASKTANTEAFF. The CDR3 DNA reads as TGTGCCAGCAAGACAGCGAACACTGAAGCTTTCTTT. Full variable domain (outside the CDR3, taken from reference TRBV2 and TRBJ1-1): EPEVTQTPSHQVTQMGQEVILRCVPISNHLYFYWYRQILGQKVEFLVSFYNNEISEKSEIFDDQFSVERPDGSNFTLKIRSTKLEDSAMYFCASKTANTEAFFGQGTRLTVV.

CDR3 sequence (DNA): TGCGCCAGCAGCTTGTTCGGGTACACTGAAGCTTTCTTT. This encodes CASSLFGYTEAFF. The chain recombines TRBV5-1 with TRBJ1-1, with D hard to call. The CDR3 runs 13 residues. V dropped 1 base and J dropped 3 bases, with 7 bases sitting between them. Per the germline V gene, CDR1 is SGHRS and CDR2 is YFSETQ. The variable domain in full, with the rest retrieved from reference TRBV5-1 and TRBJ1-1, is KAGVTQTPRYLIKTRGQQVTLSCSPISGHRSVSWYQQTPGQGLQFLFEYFSETQRNKGNFPGRFSGRQFSNSRSEMNVSTLELGDSALYLCASSLFGYTEAFFGQGTRLTVV.

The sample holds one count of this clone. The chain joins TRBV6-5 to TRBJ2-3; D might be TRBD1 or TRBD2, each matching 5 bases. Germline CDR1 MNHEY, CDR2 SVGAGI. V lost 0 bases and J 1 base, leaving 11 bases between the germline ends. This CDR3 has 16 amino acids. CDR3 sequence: CASSYSQGVGTDTQYF. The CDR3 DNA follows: TGTGCCAGCAGTTACTCGCAGGGAGTCGGCACAGATACGCAGTATTTT.

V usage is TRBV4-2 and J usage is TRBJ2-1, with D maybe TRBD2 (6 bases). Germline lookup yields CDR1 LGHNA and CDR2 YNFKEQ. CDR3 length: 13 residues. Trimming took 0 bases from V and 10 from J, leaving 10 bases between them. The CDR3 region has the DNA TGTGCCAGCAGCCAAGATGCCCGGGAGGAGCAGTTCTTC. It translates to CASSQDAREEQFF.

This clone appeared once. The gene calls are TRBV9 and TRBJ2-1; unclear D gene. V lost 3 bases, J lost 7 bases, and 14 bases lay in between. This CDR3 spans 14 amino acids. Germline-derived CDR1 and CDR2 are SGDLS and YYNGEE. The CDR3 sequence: CASSDPGPMNEQFF. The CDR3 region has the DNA TGTGCCAGCAGCGACCCCGGACCGATGAATGAGCAGTTCTTC.

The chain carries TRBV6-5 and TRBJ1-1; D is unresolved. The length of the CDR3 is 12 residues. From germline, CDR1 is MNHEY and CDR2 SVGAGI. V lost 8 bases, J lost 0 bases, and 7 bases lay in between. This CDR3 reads CASGPMNTEAFF. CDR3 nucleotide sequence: TGTGCCAGCGGACCCATGAACACTGAAGCTTTCTTT.

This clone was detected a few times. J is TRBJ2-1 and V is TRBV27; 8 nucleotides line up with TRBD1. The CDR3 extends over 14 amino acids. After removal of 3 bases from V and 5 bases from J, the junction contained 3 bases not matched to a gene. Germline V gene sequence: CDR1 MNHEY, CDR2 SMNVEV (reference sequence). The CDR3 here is CASSFGQGNNEQFF. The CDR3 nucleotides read TGTGCCAGCAGTTTCGGACAGGGCAACAATGAGCAGTTCTTC.

CDR3 residues: CASSSAGTVRDTQYF. The DNA for the CDR3 is TGTGCCAGCAGCTCGGCCGGGACTGTCCGGGATACGCAGTATTTT. V and J are TRBV5-4 and TRBJ2-3; D possibly corresponds to TRBD2 (6 bases). The V end lost 3 bases, the J end lost 6 bases, and 17 bases lay between the germline ends. The CDR3 sequence is 15 residues long. Germline CDR1 reads SGHNT; CDR2 reads YYREEE (reference sequence). Filled out from reference TRBV5-4 and TRBJ2-3, the complete variable domain reads ETGVTQSPTHLIKTRGQQVTLRCSSQSGHNTVSWYQQALGQGPQFIFQYYREEENGRGNFPPRFSGLQFPNYSSELNVNALELDDSALYLCASSSAGTVRDTQYFGPGTRLTVL.